In its sample, the clone carrying this TCR beta chain was seen a few times. The data were produced by immunoSEQ multiplex PCR, yet TCRdb's version contains in-frame clones alone and is incomplete. The sample records about 61,000 clones, approximately 84% being singletons. The time point: baseline pretreatment blood. As to treatment: 15 Gy SBRT to primary tumor, nephrectomy 4 weeks later. This CDR3 is 21 amino acids long. Per germline, CDR1 SGDLS and CDR2 YYNGEE. J was trimmed by 1 base and V by 8 bases; bases with no gene match: 26. This entry belongs to a study of radiation and T cells in renal cell carcinoma.

The TCR originated in a man in his 60s with renal cell carcinoma. Sequencing used blood, obtained from a patient whose treatment included radiotherapy and nephrectomy. The rearrangement links TRBV9 to TRBJ1-5; 8 bases fit TRBD1. CDR3 DNA sequence: TGTGCCAGACCCCGGGCTGCCCTATTCAGGGGGCGGTTTCGGAGCAATCAGCCCCAGCATTTT. Translating gives CARPRAALFRGRFRSNQPQHF.